The next 17 T cell receptor beta chains were all read from a single sample in a study of naive and memory T cell subsets. The beta constant-region primer was an equimolar mix of two oligonucleotides covering TRBC1 and TRBC2. TCRdb re-analysed the UMI-ligation and nested PCR reads in MiXCR, keeping a single row per CDR3 protein. The repertoire includes roughly 40,000 distinct CDR3 sequences, about an eighth of them detected once, and around 20% sits in the top ten. The sample taken for sequencing was effector memory CD4+ T cells from blood. Subset of the sample: effector memory, CD45RA- CD27-. All receptors come from a human donor in good health.

The genes are TRBV24-1 and TRBJ2-7; no reliable D call. Germline CDR1 reads KGHDR; CDR2 reads SFDVKD. The CDR3 extends over 12 amino acids. Trimming removed 2 bases from V and 7 bases from J, with 8 bases in between. The CDR3 coding sequence is TGTGCCACCAGTGATTCTATGGAAGAGCAGTACTTC. It codes for CATSDSMEEQYF.

This clonotype appeared many times. The genes are TRBV14 and TRBJ2-3; D ambiguous. Trimming took off 4 bases at V and 6 bases at J, with 14 bases between the two ends. Per germline, CDR1 SGHDN and CDR2 FVKESK. The CDR3 totals 14 residues. As DNA, the CDR3 is TGTGCCAGCAGCCCGGCCGGGTCTCCGGATACGCAGTATTTT. It translates to CASSPAGSPDTQYF.

The sample holds many counts of this clonotype. This rearrangement joins TRBV29-1 to TRBJ2-3; TRBD1 agrees at 9 bases. The V gene's germline CDR1 is SQVTM and CDR2 ANQGSEA. The trim removed 6 bases at V and 4 bases at J, leaving 11 bases unmatched. This CDR3 is 15 amino acids long. The CDR3 loop is CSVGSGDRAADTQYF. The CDR3 coding sequence is TGCAGCGTGGGGTCAGGGGACAGGGCGGCAGATACGCAGTATTTT.

This clonotype was seen many times. The chain couples TRBV24-1 to TRBJ2-1, with 9 positions matching TRBD2. The V gene's germline CDR1 is KGHDR and CDR2 SFDVKD. V lost 4 bases and J lost 3; bases outside the gene matches: 3. This CDR3 contains 15 residues. For the CDR3, the DNA is TGTGCCACCAGTGACCCTAGCGGGAACTACAATGAGCAGTTCTTC. Amino acids: CATSDPSGNYNEQFF.

A few counts support this clonotype. This chain connects TRBV11-3 to TRBJ2-1, with 11 bases matching TRBD2. Germline CDR1 is SGHNT and CDR2 is YENEEA. Trimming removed 4 bases from V and 7 bases from J; junction bases left unmatched: 6. CDR3 length: 15 residues. The CDR3 DNA reads as TGTGCCAGCAGCTCTTTTAGCGGGAGGGGTAATGAGCAGTTCTTC. This codes for CASSSFSGRGNEQFF.

The rearrangement joins TRBV7-9 to TRBJ2-5, with D unresolved. CDR1 is SEHNR, CDR2 FQNEAQ, per germline (reference sequence). The CDR3 contains 11 residues. The V and J ends lost 4 bases and 7 bases respectively, with 7 bases between them. CDR3 amino acids: CASSSPTTQYF. Here the CDR3 DNA reads TGTGCCAGCAGCTCCCCTACGACCCAGTACTTC.

V is TRBV12-3 or TRBV12-4 and J is TRBJ1-1; D not certain. V lost 2 bases and J lost 0, with 13 bases in between. The CDR3 covers 16 residues. CDR3 residues: CASSLRSGFLNTEAFF. CDR3 DNA sequence: TGTGCCAGCAGTTTACGGTCGGGATTCTTGAACACTGAAGCTTTCTTT.

The chain carries TRBV20-1 and TRBJ2-5; 7 bases are a match to TRBD1. The germline CDR1 and CDR2 sequences are DFQATT and SNEGSKA (reference sequence). V dropped 3 bases and J dropped 5; count of bases not matched to a gene: 12. The CDR3 totals 15 residues. The chain's CDR3 is CSASRGQEELETQYF. The CDR3 bases are TGCAGTGCTAGCCGAGGACAGGAAGAATTGGAGACCCAGTACTTC.

The chain is built from TRBV28 and TRBJ1-3; 9 bases line up with TRBD1. V dropped 7 bases and J dropped 7; count of bases not matched to a gene: 8. Germline CDR1 reads MDHEN; CDR2 reads SYDVKM. CDR3 length: 14 residues. DNA for the CDR3: TGTGCCAGCACTGGGACAGGGAGTAAGAACACCATATATTTT. As protein: CASTGTGSKNTIYF.

The chain uses TRBV29-1 and TRBJ2-2, with D possibly TRBD1 on 6 matching bases. Germline V gene sequence: CDR1 SQVTM, CDR2 ANQGSEA. This CDR3 contains 14 residues. Trimming took off 6 bases at V and 4 bases at J, with 15 bases between the two ends. The DNA for the CDR3 is TGCAGCGTAGGCAGGGGTGTGGGCACCGGGGAGCTGTTTTTT. It is translated as CSVGRGVGTGELFF.

This clonotype has just a few counts. The V call is TRBV27, the J call TRBJ2-7; D perhaps matches TRBD2 (6 bases). Germline CDR1 and CDR2: MNHEY and SMNVEV (reference sequence). CDR3 length: 14 residues. With 7 bases removed from V and 5 bases from J, the gap between germline ends came to 18 bases. The CDR3 bases are TGTGCCAGCATTTCCAGGGCGTCGGGGGACGAGCAGTACTTC. Translation gives CASISRASGDEQYF.

Ten or more counts support this clonotype. The V and J genes are TRBV4-1 and TRBJ2-3; TRBD2 aligns across 12 bases. The CDR3 has 16 residues. Looked up from germline, CDR1 is MGHRA and CDR2 is YSYEKL. V shed 1 base and J 4 bases; nucleotides not matched to a gene: 3. CDR3: CASSQGLAGEADTQYF. The CDR3 DNA follows: TGCGCCAGCAGCCAAGGACTAGCGGGAGAAGCAGATACGCAGTATTTT.

A word on this clonotype: A read error may explain this, as a much larger clone is one base away. The genes are TRBV29-1 and TRBJ2-7; 7 bases agree with TRBD2. The length of the CDR3 is 17 residues. Per germline, CDR1 SQVTM and CDR2 ANQGSEA. The chain's CDR3 is CSVKDALTGGVSYEQYF. In DNA form, the CDR3 reads TGCAGCGTTAAAGATGCCCTAACGGGAGGCGTCTCCTACGAGCAGTACTTC.

Many counts were recorded for this clonotype. The rearrangement uses TRBV4-2 and TRBJ1-3, with TRBD1 as a possible D gene (5 bases). Germline CDR1 reads LGHNA; CDR2 reads YNFKEQ. V lost 0 bases, J lost 0 bases, and 9 bases lay in between. The CDR3 has 16 amino acids. The CDR3 coding sequence is TGTGCCAGCAGCCAAGAGGTAGGGGACTCTGGAAACACCATATATTTT. It codes for CASSQEVGDSGNTIYF.

The gene calls are TRBV5-1 and TRBJ2-7; TRBD1 agrees at 9 bases. V trimming: 4 bases; J trimming: 4 bases; junction bases outside the gene matches: 3. This CDR3 region has 13 residues. Germline V gives CDR1 SGHRS, CDR2 YFSETQ. The CDR3 sequence: CASSATGGYEQYF. As DNA, the CDR3 is TGCGCCAGCAGCGCGACAGGGGGTTACGAGCAGTACTTC.

J is TRBJ2-2 and V is TRBV20-1; no clear D. The CDR3 is 14 residues long. Per the germline V gene, CDR1 is DFQATT and CDR2 is SNEGSKA (reference sequence). V lost 5 bases, J lost 0 bases, and 10 bases lay in between. The CDR3 here is CSAGGLANTGELFF. Here the CDR3 DNA reads TGCAGTGCTGGTGGTCTAGCGAACACCGGGGAGCTGTTTTTT.

A few counts support this clonotype. The gene calls are TRBV20-1 and TRBJ2-3, with a tentative D call TRBD2 (5 bases). Deletions cut 0 bases from V and 0 bases from J, with 10 bases between. This CDR3 has 15 amino acids. Germline CDR1 and CDR2: DFQATT and SNEGSKA (reference sequence). DNA of the CDR3: TGCAGTGCTAGAGATGAACGGACTAGCACAGATACGCAGTATTTT. This translates into CSARDERTSTDTQYF.